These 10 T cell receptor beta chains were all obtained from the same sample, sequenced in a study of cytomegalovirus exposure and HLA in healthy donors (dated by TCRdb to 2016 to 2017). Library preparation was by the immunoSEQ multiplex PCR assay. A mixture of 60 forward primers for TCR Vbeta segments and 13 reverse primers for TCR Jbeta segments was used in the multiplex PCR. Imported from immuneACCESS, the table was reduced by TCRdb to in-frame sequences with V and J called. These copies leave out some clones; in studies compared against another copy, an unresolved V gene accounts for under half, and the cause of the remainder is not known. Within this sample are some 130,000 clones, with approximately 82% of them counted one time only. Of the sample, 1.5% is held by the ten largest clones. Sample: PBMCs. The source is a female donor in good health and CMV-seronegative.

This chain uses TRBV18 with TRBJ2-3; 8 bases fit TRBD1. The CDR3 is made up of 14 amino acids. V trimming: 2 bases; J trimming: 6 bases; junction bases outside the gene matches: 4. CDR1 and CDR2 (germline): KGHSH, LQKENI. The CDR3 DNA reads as TGTGCCAGCTCACCAGAAAGGACAGGGGATACGCAGTATTTT. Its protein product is CASSPERTGDTQYF.

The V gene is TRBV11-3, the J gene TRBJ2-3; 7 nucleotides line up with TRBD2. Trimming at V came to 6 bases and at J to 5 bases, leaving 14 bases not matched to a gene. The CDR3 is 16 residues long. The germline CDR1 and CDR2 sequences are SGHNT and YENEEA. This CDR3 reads CASSSLGRGNQDTQYF. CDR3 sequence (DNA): TGTGCCAGCAGTTCCCTGGGGCGGGGGAACCAAGATACGCAGTATTTT.

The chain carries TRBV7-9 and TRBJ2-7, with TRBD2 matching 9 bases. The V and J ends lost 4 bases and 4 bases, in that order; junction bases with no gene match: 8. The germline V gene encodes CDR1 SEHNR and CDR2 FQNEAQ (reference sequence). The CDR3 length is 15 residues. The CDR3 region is CASSWGLAGEYEQYF. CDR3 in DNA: TGTGCCAGCAGCTGGGGGTTAGCGGGAGAGTACGAGCAGTACTTC.

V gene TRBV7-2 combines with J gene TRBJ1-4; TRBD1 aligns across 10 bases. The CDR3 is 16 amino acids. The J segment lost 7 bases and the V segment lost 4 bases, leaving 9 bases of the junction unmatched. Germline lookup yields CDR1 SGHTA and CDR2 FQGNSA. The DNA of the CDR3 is TGTGCCAGCAGCTCGACCGGGACAGGGGACGGTGAAAAACTGTTTTTT. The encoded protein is CASSSTGTGDGEKLFF. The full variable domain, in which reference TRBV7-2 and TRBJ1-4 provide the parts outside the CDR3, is GAGVSQSPSNKVTEKGKDVELRCDPISGHTALYWYRQSLGQGLEFLIYFQGNSAPDKSGLPSDRFSAERTGGSVSTLTIQRTQQEDSAVYLCASSSTGTGDGEKLFFGSGTQLSVL.

The CDR3 sequence is CASSFGGDPSPQHF. DNA for the CDR3: TGTGCCAGCAGTTTCGGCGGGGACCCTTCGCCCCAGCATTTT. V and J are TRBV27 and TRBJ1-5; perhaps TRBD1 as D (5 bases). V was pared by 3 bases and J by 9 bases, with 15 bases between. Germline lookup yields CDR1 MNHEY and CDR2 SMNVEV (reference sequence). CDR3 length: 14 amino acids.

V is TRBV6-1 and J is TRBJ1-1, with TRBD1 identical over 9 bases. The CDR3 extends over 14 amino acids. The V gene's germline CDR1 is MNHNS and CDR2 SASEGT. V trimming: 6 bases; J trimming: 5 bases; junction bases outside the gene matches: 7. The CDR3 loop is CASSRDRATTEAFF. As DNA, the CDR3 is TGTGCCAGCAGCCGGGACAGGGCTACTACTGAAGCTTTCTTT.

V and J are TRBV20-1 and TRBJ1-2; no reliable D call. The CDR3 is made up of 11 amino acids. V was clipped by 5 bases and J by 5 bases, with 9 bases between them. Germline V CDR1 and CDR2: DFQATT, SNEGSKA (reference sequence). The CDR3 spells CSAAHSYGYTF. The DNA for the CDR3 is TGCAGTGCTGCTCACAGTTATGGCTACACCTTC.

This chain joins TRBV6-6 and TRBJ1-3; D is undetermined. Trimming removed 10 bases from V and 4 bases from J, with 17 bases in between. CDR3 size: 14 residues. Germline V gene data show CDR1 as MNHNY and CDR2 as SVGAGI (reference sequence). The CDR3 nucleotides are TGTGCCACAAGAATACTGAATCACGGAAACACCATATATTTT. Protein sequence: CATRILNHGNTIYF.

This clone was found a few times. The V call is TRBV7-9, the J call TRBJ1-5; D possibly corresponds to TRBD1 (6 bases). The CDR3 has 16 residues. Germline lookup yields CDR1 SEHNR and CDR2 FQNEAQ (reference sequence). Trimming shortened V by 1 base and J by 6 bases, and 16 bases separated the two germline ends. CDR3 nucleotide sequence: TGTGCCAGCAGCTTAGGATCTGGGGGCGAGGGTCAGCCCCAGCATTTT. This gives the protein CASSLGSGGEGQPQHF.

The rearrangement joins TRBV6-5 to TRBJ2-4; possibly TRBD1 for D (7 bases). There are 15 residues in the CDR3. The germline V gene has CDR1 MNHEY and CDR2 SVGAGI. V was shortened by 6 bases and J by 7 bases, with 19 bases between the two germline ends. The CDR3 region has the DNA TGTGCCAGCAGACGAGGAGGGGGCCTCTCGAACATTCAGTACTTC. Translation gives CASRRGGGLSNIQYF.